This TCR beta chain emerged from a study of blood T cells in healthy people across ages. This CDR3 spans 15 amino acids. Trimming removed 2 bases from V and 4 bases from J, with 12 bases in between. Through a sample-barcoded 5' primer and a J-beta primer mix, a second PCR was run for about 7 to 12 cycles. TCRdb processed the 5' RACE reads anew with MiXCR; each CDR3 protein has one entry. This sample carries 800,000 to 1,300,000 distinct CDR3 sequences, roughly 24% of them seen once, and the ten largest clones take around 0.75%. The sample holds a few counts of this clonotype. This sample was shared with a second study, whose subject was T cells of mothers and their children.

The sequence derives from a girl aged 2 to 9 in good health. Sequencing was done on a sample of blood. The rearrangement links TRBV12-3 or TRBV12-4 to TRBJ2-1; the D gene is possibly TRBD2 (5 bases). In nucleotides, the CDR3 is TGTGCCAGCAGTTTACGTAGCGCGCTATACAATGAGCAGTTCTTC. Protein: CASSLRSALYNEQFF.